This passage covers 9 T cell receptor beta chains from one sample sequenced in a study of early T cells in non-severe SARS-CoV-2 infection. TCRdb reprocessed the 5' RACE reads via MiXCR and lists one record per CDR3 protein. The table shows some 30,000 distinct CDR3 sequences, with around 4.1% occurring only once. Sequences were obtained from whole blood. The origin of the receptors is an adult who was a healthcare worker with PCR-confirmed SARS-CoV-2 infection or an uninfected control (not recorded which).

This clonotype was detected ten times or more. Since no conserved phenylalanine or tryptophan closes the CDR3, a read error is the likely cause. The chain joins TRBV12-5 to TRBJ2-1; the match to TRBD2 covers 7 bases. The CDR3 loop spans 13 amino acids. J gave up 8 bases and V 6 bases, and 7 bases lay outside the gene matches. CDR1 and CDR2 from the germline V gene are LGHNT and FRNRAP. The CDR3: CASGRTRWDEQFS. The CDR3 nucleotides read TGTGCTAGTGGGCGGACTAGATGGGATGAGCAGTTCTCC.

This clonotype occurred many times. This chain uses TRBV7-2 with TRBJ1-4; D gene uncertain. V gave up 2 bases and J gave up 3 bases, with 7 bases separating them. Germline V CDR1 and CDR2: SGHTA, FQGNSA. This CDR3 contains 14 residues. CDR3 amino acids: CASSLWGPNEKLFF. The CDR3 DNA is TGTGCCAGCAGCTTATGGGGTCCTAATGAAAAACTGTTTTTT.

This clonotype came up many times. The chain links TRBV20-1 to TRBJ1-5; D perhaps matches TRBD1 (5 bases). In germline, CDR1 is DFQATT, CDR2 SNEGSKA (reference sequence). The V end lost 6 bases, the J end lost 0 bases, and 12 bases lay between the germline ends. This CDR3 is 14 amino acids long. The CDR3 DNA reads TGCAGTGCGTCCGGGGGTGGTAGCAATCAGCCCCAGCATTTT. This codes for CSASGGGSNQPQHF.

In its sample, this clonotype was seen many times. This chain uses TRBV6-1 with TRBJ2-5; D unresolved. The germline V gene has CDR1 MNHNS and CDR2 SASEGT. The CDR3 spans 13 residues. V was shortened by 10 bases and J by 5 bases, with 17 bases between the two germline ends. CDR3 sequence: CATRHQRRETQYF. In DNA form, the CDR3 reads TGTGCCACACGGCATCAAAGGCGTGAGACCCAGTACTTC.

This clonotype has at least ten counts. This chain uses TRBV18 with TRBJ1-5, with a weak D call TRBD1 (5 bases). Germline assignment: CDR1 KGHSH and CDR2 LQKENI. Trimming left V 3 bases short and J 2 bases short, with 8 bases between. CDR3 size: 14 residues. The CDR3 here is CASSPDRGNQPQHF. DNA for the CDR3: TGTGCCAGCTCACCCGACAGAGGCAATCAGCCCCAGCATTTT.

This clonotype was seen a few times. The chain joins TRBV7-2 to TRBJ2-7, with 9 bases aligning to TRBD1. Per germline, CDR1 SGHTA and CDR2 FQGNSA. This CDR3 comprises 14 residues. Trimming at V came to 5 bases and at J to 5 bases, leaving 7 bases not matched to a gene. CDR3 nucleotides: TGTGCCAGCAGCAGGGACAGGGCTGCCCACGAGCAGTACTTC. Translated: CASSRDRAAHEQYF.

This clonotype was recorded at least ten times. The chain recombines TRBV6-4 with TRBJ2-3; weak D call: TRBD1 (5 bases). CDR1 and CDR2 from the germline V gene are MRHNA and SNTAGT. The CDR3 is 15 amino acids. The V gene lost 6 bases and the J gene lost 2 bases, with 15 bases spanning the gap. The CDR3 is CASSPRAGHTDTQYF. CDR3 DNA: TGTGCCAGCAGCCCCCGGGCAGGGCACACAGATACGCAGTATTTT.

This clonotype was picked up many times. The V and J genes are TRBV28 and TRBJ2-7, with 9 bases that match TRBD1. Germline V gene data show CDR1 as MDHEN and CDR2 as SYDVKM. The CDR3 has 14 amino acids. The V and J ends lost 6 bases and 5 bases, in that order; junction bases with no gene match: 8. CDR3 protein: CASSLRTGEDEQYF. The CDR3 nucleotides read TGTGCCAGCAGCCTTCGGACAGGGGAGGACGAGCAGTACTTC.

This clonotype has only a few counts. This chain connects TRBV29-1 to TRBJ2-7; 11 bases fit TRBD2. Germline CDR1 SQVTM, CDR2 ANQGSEA. Trimming at V came to 4 bases and at J to 3 bases, leaving 2 bases not matched to a gene. This CDR3 comprises 13 residues. The CDR3 bases are TGCAGCGTTGCAACTAGCGGGAGCTACGAGCAGTACTTC. The encoded protein is CSVATSGSYEQYF.